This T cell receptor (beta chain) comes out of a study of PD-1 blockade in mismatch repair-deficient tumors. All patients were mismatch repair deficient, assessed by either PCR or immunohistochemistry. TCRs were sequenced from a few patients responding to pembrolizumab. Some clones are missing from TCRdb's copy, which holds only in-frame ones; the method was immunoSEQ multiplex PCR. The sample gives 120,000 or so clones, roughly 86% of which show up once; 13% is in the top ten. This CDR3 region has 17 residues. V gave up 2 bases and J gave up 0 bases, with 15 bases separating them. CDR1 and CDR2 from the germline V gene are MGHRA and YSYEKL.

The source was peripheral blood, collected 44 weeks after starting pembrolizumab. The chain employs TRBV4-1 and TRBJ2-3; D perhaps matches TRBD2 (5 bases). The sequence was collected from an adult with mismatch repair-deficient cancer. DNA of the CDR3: TGCGCCAGCAGCCAATTAGGTTCCAGGACTAGCACAGATACGCAGTATTTT. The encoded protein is CASSQLGSRTSTDTQYF.